These T cell receptor beta chains were read from a single sample in a study of cytomegalovirus exposure and HLA in healthy donors. Sequenced by immunoSEQ multiplex PCR; TCRdb stores in-frame clones only, minus some. Altogether about 180,000 clones are present, 60% to 85% being singletons, with the ten largest covering about 1.5%. Sequencing was carried out using PBMCs. The receptors here all came from a man aged 18 to 30 in good health and CMV-seronegative. CDR3s include the opening cysteine and the closing phenylalanine or tryptophan. Fields, in order: J gene, D gene, clone size, V gene, CDR3 DNA, CDR3 protein. The D gene is left open where the match is weak. Clone size appears in some rows only: once, few, many, or a class for an expanded clone.

J: TRBJ1-1
D: .
size: .
V: TRBV7-3
DNA: TGTGCCAGCAGGCGCGGCCGGGAAAACACTGAAGCTTTCTTT
CDR3: CASRRGRENTEAFF

J: TRBJ2-1
D: .
size: .
V: TRBV5-1
DNA: TGCGCCAGCAGCCGGGACTCAGCCTCCTACAATGAGCAGTTCTTC
CDR3: CASSRDSASYNEQFF

J: TRBJ2-3
D: .
size: .
V: TRBV2
DNA: TGTGCCAGCACAATTGGGCGACAGGCACGGAACACAGATACGCAGTATTTT
CDR3: CASTIGRQARNTDTQYF

J: TRBJ1-4
D: TRBD1
size: .
V: TRBV5-6
DNA: TGTGCCAGCAGCTTGGGACAGGGGGCACTAGGGGAAAAACTGTTTTTT
CDR3: CASSLGQGALGEKLFF

J: TRBJ2-2
D: TRBD2
size: .
V: TRBV27
DNA: TGTGCCAGCAGTTATAGCGGGGGTTCCCTTACCGGGGAGCTGTTTTTT
CDR3: CASSYSGGSLTGELFF

J: TRBJ2-2
D: TRBD2
size: .
V: TRBV6-5
DNA: TGTGCCAGCAGGACGGGACTAGGGGCCACCGGGGAGCTGTTTTTT
CDR3: CASRTGLGATGELFF

J: TRBJ1-5
D: .
size: .
V: TRBV19
DNA: TGTGCCAGTAGTTTTCGCGGTCAGCCCCAGCATTTT
CDR3: CASSFRGQPQHF

J: TRBJ1-1
D: .
size: once
V: TRBV28
DNA: TGTGCCAGCACCACACTAGGGAGGGACATGAACACTGAAGCTTTCTTT
CDR3: CASTTLGRDMNTEAFF

J: TRBJ1-5
D: .
size: once
V: TRBV10-3
DNA: TGTGCCATCAGTGATCGGCCAGGGGACGGGAGCAATCAGCCCCAGCATTTT
CDR3: CAISDRPGDGSNQPQHF

J: TRBJ2-1
D: .
size: .
V: TRBV6-1
DNA: TGTGCCAGCAGGGGGAGCCTTAATGAGCAGTTCTTC
CDR3: CASRGSLNEQFF

J: TRBJ1-1
D: .
size: .
V: TRBV29-1
DNA: TGCAGCGTTTCCAAGGGGTTAAACACTGAAGCTTTCTTT
CDR3: CSVSKGLNTEAFF

J: TRBJ2-5
D: TRBD2
size: once
V: TRBV10-3
DNA: TGTGCCACCGGGGGGGCCGAAGAGACCCAGTACTTC
CDR3: CATGGAEETQYF

J: TRBJ1-3
D: .
size: .
V: TRBV7-9
DNA: TGTGCCAGCAGCTTAGGGGCAGCCTCTGGAAACACCATATATTTT
CDR3: CASSLGAASGNTIYF

J: TRBJ1-1
D: TRBD1
size: .
V: TRBV23-1
DNA: TGCGCCAGCAGTCAAACGGGACAGATGAACACTGAAGCTTTCTTT
CDR3: CASSQTGQMNTEAFF

J: TRBJ2-1
D: .
size: .
V: TRBV4-2
DNA: TGTGCCAGCAGCCAAAACTTTGAGCAGTTCTTC
CDR3: CASSQNFEQFF

J: TRBJ1-1
D: .
size: once
V: TRBV7-6
DNA: TGTGCCAGCAGCTTAGTTCCGGGTAAGGGGACTGAAGCTTTCTTT
CDR3: CASSLVPGKGTEAFF

J: TRBJ1-2
D: TRBD1
size: .
V: TRBV14
DNA: TGTGCCAGCAGCCAAGATCACGGGACAGCTTTAATCGGCGGCTACACCTTC
CDR3: CASSQDHGTALIGGYTF

J: TRBJ2-1
D: TRBD2
size: .
V: TRBV6-4
DNA: TGTGCCAGCAGTGATAGCGGGGGGGCCAATGAGCAGTTCTTC
CDR3: CASSDSGGANEQFF

J: TRBJ2-7
D: .
size: .
V: TRBV2
DNA: TGTGCCAGCAGTGAAGTCCTTGGACGGGACTACGAGCAGTACTTC
CDR3: CASSEVLGRDYEQYF

J: TRBJ1-1
D: .
size: .
V: TRBV15
DNA: TGTGCCACCAGCAGAGAAGTTGGGGGAGGTACTGAAGCTTTCTTT
CDR3: CATSREVGGGTEAFF

J: TRBJ2-3
D: TRBD1
size: .
V: TRBV7-9
DNA: TGTGCCAGCAGCCGCACCACAGGGGGCCGCACAGATACGCAGTATTTT
CDR3: CASSRTTGGRTDTQYF

J: TRBJ2-1
D: TRBD2
size: few
V: TRBV30
DNA: TGTGCCTGGAGCATAATAGCGGGAGTCGGGGAGCAGTTCTTC
CDR3: CAWSIIAGVGEQFF

J: TRBJ2-3
D: .
size: .
V: TRBV7-9
DNA: TGTGCCAGCAGCTTAGAGGGGGGGGCCCGCACAGATACGCAGTATTTT
CDR3: CASSLEGGARTDTQYF

J: TRBJ2-7
D: TRBD2
size: .
V: TRBV2
DNA: TGTGCCAGCAGTGAGAAAGCGGGAGTCTACGAGCAGTACTTC
CDR3: CASSEKAGVYEQYF

J: TRBJ1-4
D: TRBD1
size: .
V: TRBV5-4
DNA: TGTGCCAGCAGCTTGGACAGGGGAGGCGAAAAACTGTTTTTT
CDR3: CASSLDRGGEKLFF

J: TRBJ1-1
D: TRBD1
size: .
V: TRBV6-1
DNA: TGTGCCAGCAGTGCAGGGGGACAGGGAGGAAAAACTGAAGCTTTCTTT
CDR3: CASSAGGQGGKTEAFF

J: TRBJ1-1
D: .
size: .
V: TRBV18
DNA: TGTGCCAGCTCACCTATGGAGGGAGGTCGAGACACTGAAGCTTTCTTT
CDR3: CASSPMEGGRDTEAFF

J: TRBJ2-4
D: .
size: .
V: TRBV28
DNA: TGTGCCAGCAGTTTATCGCAGTTCGCCAAAAACATTCAGTACTTC
CDR3: CASSLSQFAKNIQYF

J: TRBJ1-6
D: .
size: .
V: TRBV21-1
DNA: TGTGCCAGCAGCAAAGAGGACCCGGGAGGAAATTCACCCCTCCACTTT
CDR3: CASSKEDPGGNSPLHF

J: TRBJ2-1
D: TRBD2
size: .
V: TRBV5-1
DNA: TGCGCCAGCAGCTGGCGGACCGGACTAGCGGGGGCCCAAGCCTACAATGAGCAGTTCTTC
CDR3: CASSWRTGLAGAQAYNEQFF

J: TRBJ1-2
D: .
size: few
V: TRBV19
DNA: TGTGCCAGTAATAACCCCGGGGGGCCGGCTGGCTACACCTTC
CDR3: CASNNPGGPAGYTF

J: TRBJ1-5
D: TRBD1
size: .
V: TRBV7-8
DNA: TGTGCCAGCAGCTATGGGACAGCCGAAATTGCGAATCAGCCTCAGCATTTT
CDR3: CASSYGTAEIANQPQHF

J: TRBJ2-2
D: .
size: .
V: TRBV19
DNA: TGTGCCAGTAGTGGCAGGCTGAACACCGGGGAGCTGTTTTTT
CDR3: CASSGRLNTGELFF

J: TRBJ2-2
D: TRBD2
size: few
V: TRBV13
DNA: TGTGCCAGCAGCTTAGGCCCTGGCGGGAGTGCCGGGGAGCTGTTTTTT
CDR3: CASSLGPGGSAGELFF

J: TRBJ2-1
D: .
size: .
V: TRBV5-1
DNA: TGCGCCAGCAGCTTGGCCGCAGGGTCGAAGGGTGAGCAGTTCTTC
CDR3: CASSLAAGSKGEQFF

J: TRBJ1-2
D: .
size: few
V: TRBV4-1
DNA: TGCGCCAGCAGCCAAGTGGGCACCTGGGCTTTGGGCTACACCTTC
CDR3: CASSQVGTWALGYTF